The 17 T cell receptor beta chains presented below share a single source sample, sequenced in a study of blood T cells in healthy people across ages. Primed by a sample-barcoded 5' primer and a J-beta primer mix, a second PCR proceeded for about 6 to 11 cycles. In TCRdb, the 5' RACE reads were re-called with MiXCR into one record per CDR3 protein. This table holds 1.5 million to 2 million distinct CDR3 sequences, roughly 32% found once. Sequencing input: blood. The receptors here all came from a woman in her twenties or thirties in good health.

This clonotype showed up just a few times. DNA for the CDR3: TGCAGTGCTGAGTTAGATAGGGACAGCACCTCTGACTATGGCTACACCTTC. Protein sequence: CSAELDRDSTSDYGYTF. V usage is TRBV20-1 and J usage is TRBJ1-2; 7 nucleotides agree with TRBD1. The CDR3 contains 17 residues. The germline V gene encodes CDR1 DFQATT and CDR2 SNEGSKA (reference sequence). Trimming at V came to 5 bases and at J to 3 bases, leaving 18 bases not matched to a gene.

This chain links TRBV25-1 with TRBJ1-2, with no clear D. The CDR3 sequence is 11 residues long. Per germline, CDR1 MGHDK and CDR2 SYGVNS. V gave up 6 bases and J gave up 8 bases, with 10 bases separating them. In DNA form, the CDR3 reads TGTGCCAGCAGAAGTGGGGTCGGCTACACCTTC. Protein sequence: CASRSGVGYTF.

This chain connects TRBV27 to TRBJ1-2; possibly TRBD1 for D (5 bases). Germline V gene data show CDR1 as MNHEY and CDR2 as SMNVEV (reference sequence). Trimming left V 5 bases short and J 3 bases short, with 16 bases between. The CDR3 has 15 residues. CDR3 sequence (DNA): TGTGCCAGCAGTCACGGATCAGGGTATGACTATGGCTACACCTTC. As protein: CASSHGSGYDYGYTF.

The V and J genes are TRBV10-3 and TRBJ2-7, with TRBD1 identical over 8 bases. CDR1 and CDR2 (germline): ENHRY, SYGVKD. J was trimmed by 4 bases and V by 7 bases; bases with no gene match: 9. The CDR3 has 14 residues. Written as DNA, the CDR3 is TGTGCCATCACTTCGACAGGGGCCTTTTACGAGCAGTACTTC. Its translation: CAITSTGAFYEQYF.

At least ten counts were recorded for this clonotype. CDR3 in DNA: TGTGCCAGCAGCATTGGGGTCCCGAGGATCGCGTGGGAGACCCAGTACTTC. Residues: CASSIGVPRIAWETQYF. The chain is built from TRBV12-3 or TRBV12-4 and TRBJ2-5; D not resolved. V lost 6 bases and J lost 5, with 25 bases in between. This CDR3 comprises 17 residues.

The chain couples TRBV28 to TRBJ2-7; tentative D call: TRBD2 (6 bases). V dropped 3 bases and J dropped 3 bases, with 21 bases sitting between them. Per the germline V gene, CDR1 is MDHEN and CDR2 is SYDVKM. The CDR3 covers 17 residues. For the CDR3, the DNA is TGTGCCAGCAGTTTGGGGAGGAGGGGCGCATCAGGCTACGAGCAGTACTTC. Translated: CASSLGRRGASGYEQYF.

The chain couples TRBV28 to TRBJ2-2; D is ambiguous. This CDR3 comprises 16 residues. CDR1 is MDHEN, CDR2 SYDVKM, per germline. Trimming left V 2 bases short and J 3 bases short, with 13 bases between. The CDR3 bases are TGTGCCAGCAGTTTAGGGATTGGCTTGGACACCGGGGAGCTGTTTTTT. Amino acid sequence: CASSLGIGLDTGELFF. The variable domain in full, completed from reference TRBV28 and TRBJ2-2, reads DVKVTQSSRYLVKRTGEKVFLECVQDMDHENMFWYRQDPGLGLRLIYFSYDVKMKEKGDIPEGYSVSREKKERFSLILESASTNQTSMYLCASSLGIGLDTGELFFGEGSRLTVL.

The chain uses TRBV28 and TRBJ2-7; TRBD2 agrees at 7 bases. V lost 3 bases, J lost 3 bases, and 8 bases stayed unmatched. This CDR3 comprises 15 residues. In germline, CDR1 is MDHEN, CDR2 SYDVKM. CDR3 coding DNA: TGTGCCAGCAGTTTGGATCGGGGGGAGGGCTACGAGCAGTACTTC. Its translation: CASSLDRGEGYEQYF.

The chain employs TRBV20-1 and TRBJ1-2, with 8 bases matching TRBD1. The ends lost 4 bases at V and 1 base at J; junction bases unmatched: 5. Germline lookup yields CDR1 DFQATT and CDR2 SNEGSKA (reference sequence). This CDR3 comprises 14 residues. As DNA, the CDR3 is TGCAGTGCTAAAAAACAGGGGGGTAACTATGGCTACACCTTC. It specifies CSAKKQGGNYGYTF.

The chain has TRBV12-3 or TRBV12-4 and TRBJ1-1; weak D call: TRBD1 (5 bases). CDR3 length equals 13 residues. Between the trimmed V and J ends, which lost 1 base and 8 bases, there was a span of 11 bases. This CDR3 is CASSLVPGDEAFF. CDR3 DNA sequence: TGTGCCAGCAGTTTAGTCCCCGGGGACGAAGCTTTCTTT.

This rearrangement joins TRBV6-1 to TRBJ1-2; D may be TRBD1 (5 bases). The germline V and J ends were trimmed by 2 bases and 0 bases, with 28 bases remaining between them. Germline V gives CDR1 MNHNS, CDR2 SASEGT. The CDR3 consists of 21 residues. The CDR3 loop is CASSELTVWDLRTPSNYGYTF. The CDR3 region has the DNA TGTGCCAGCAGTGAACTAACAGTTTGGGACTTACGAACTCCTTCTAACTATGGCTACACCTTC.

The chain carries TRBV3-1 and TRBJ1-2; D gene uncertain. The CDR3 spans 12 residues. CDR1 and CDR2 from the germline V gene are LGHDT and YNNKEL (reference sequence). V was cut by 1 base and J by 7 bases, with 7 bases left in between. The CDR3 bases are TGTGCCAGCAGCCAAGCAGCCTCTGGCTACACCTTC. Amino acids: CASSQAASGYTF.

The V call is TRBV5-1, the J call TRBJ2-5, with a tentative D call TRBD2 (6 bases). Near its end, the DNA agrees better with TRBJ2-7, so the J call may be wrong. CDR1 and CDR2 (germline): SGHRS, YFSETQ. The CDR3 runs 14 residues. The CDR3 DNA follows: TGCGCCAGCAGCTTTTCGGGGGAGTTGAACGAGCAGTACTTC. This sequence encodes CASSFSGELNEQYF.

The rearrangement uses TRBV2 and TRBJ2-5; D might be TRBD1 (6 bases). Trimming stripped 8 bases from V and 0 bases from J, with 10 bases between. The CDR3 length is 13 residues. Germline values: CDR1 SNHLY, CDR2 FYNNEI. The CDR3 reads CASGYRDQETQYF. In DNA form, the CDR3 reads TGTGCCAGCGGATACAGGGACCAAGAGACCCAGTACTTC.

This clonotype was detected only once. The V gene is TRBV7-2, the J gene TRBJ2-3; D ambiguous. CDR1 and CDR2 from the germline V gene are SGHTA and FQGNSA. The CDR3 totals 13 residues. V was trimmed by 2 bases and J by 6 bases, leaving 9 bases between them. This chain's CDR3 is CASSLKTGDTQYF. CDR3 coding DNA: TGTGCCAGCAGCTTAAAAACGGGTGATACGCAGTATTTT.

The chain couples TRBV7-9 to TRBJ2-3; 11 positions agree with TRBD2. The trim removed 5 bases at V and 1 base at J, leaving 14 bases unmatched. Germline V CDR1 and CDR2: SEHNR, FQNEAQ (reference sequence). This CDR3 is 19 amino acids long. CDR3 DNA sequence: TGTGCCAGCAGCCCACCCCTAGCGGGGGGCCCTAGTGGCACAGATACGCAGTATTTT. It codes for CASSPPLAGGPSGTDTQYF.

This clonotype has more than one count but fewer than ten. The V and J genes are TRBV6-1 and TRBJ2-7, with D perhaps TRBD1 or TRBD2 (5 bases each). Germline loops: CDR1 MNHNS, CDR2 SASEGT. The CDR3 sequence is 14 residues long. The V end was cut by 7 bases, the J end by 5 bases, with 18 bases between. The CDR3 region has the DNA TGTGCCAGCACCCACGGGACCAACGGCGACGAGCAGTACTTC. Translation gives CASTHGTNGDEQYF.